Listed below are T cell receptor beta chains from one sample, sequenced in a study of cytomegalovirus exposure and HLA in healthy donors. Generated by immunoSEQ multiplex PCR, the TCRdb table keeps only in-frame clones and is missing some. The sample has roughly 180,000 clones, 85% seen once; the top ten hold 1%. The material sequenced was PBMCs. The source is a boy aged 2-9 years in good health and CMV-seronegative. Both conserved end residues are part of each CDR3. The D gene is left open where the match is weak. Size is stated for part of the rows, as once, few or many counts, or as a class when the clone is expanded.

v_call	j_call	d_call	clone_size	cdr3_aa	cdr3_nt
TRBV5-1	TRBJ2-3	NA	NA	CASSLRGTDTDTQYF	TGCGCCAGCAGCTTGCGGGGGACAGACACAGATACGCAGTATTTT
TRBV15	TRBJ2-5	NA	few	CATSSRSQVAETQYF	TGTGCCACCAGCAGTCGCTCGCAGGTGGCAGAGACCCAGTACTTC
TRBV19	TRBJ1-1	NA	NA	CASSTRRTPSEAFF	TGTGCCAGTAGTACCCGCAGGACACCATCTGAAGCTTTCTTT
TRBV19	TRBJ1-1	TRBD1	few	CASSRDRNMNTEAFF	TGTGCCAGTAGTAGGGACAGAAACATGAACACTGAAGCTTTCTTT
TRBV6-4	TRBJ1-2	NA	NA	CASSEATTGDGYTF	TGTGCCAGCAGTGAAGCGACGACCGGCGATGGCTACACCTTC
TRBV15	TRBJ2-3	NA	NA	CATSRDDTTDTQYF	TGTGCCACCAGCAGAGACGACACCACAGATACGCAGTATTTT
TRBV2	TRBJ2-7	TRBD1	NA	CASRDRGGPYEQYF	TGTGCCAGCAGGGACAGGGGGGGGCCCTACGAGCAGTACTTC
TRBV27	TRBJ1-1	TRBD1	NA	CASSLWAGGVTEAFF	TGTGCCAGCAGTTTATGGGCAGGGGGTGTCACTGAAGCTTTCTTT
TRBV5-1	TRBJ2-1	NA	few	CASSLGPGSYNEQFF	TGCGCCAGCAGCTTGGGCCCGGGATCCTACAATGAGCAGTTCTTC
TRBV15	TRBJ1-1	NA	few	CATSRTGNTEAFF	TGTGCCACCAGCAGGACAGGGAACACTGAAGCTTTCTTT
TRBV27	TRBJ2-5	TRBD2	once	CASSSTPGLAETQYF	TGTGCCAGCAGTTCCACCCCGGGACTAGCGGAGACCCAGTACTTC
TRBV18	TRBJ1-1	NA	NA	CASSPPLRQNTEAFF	TGTGCCAGCTCCCCACCCCTCAGACAGAACACTGAAGCTTTCTTT
TRBV10-3	TRBJ2-3	NA	NA	CAISEEDSGDTQYF	TGTGCCATCAGTGAGGAGGACAGTGGAGATACGCAGTATTTT
TRBV6-1	TRBJ2-1	NA	NA	CASSEFKQEQFF	TGTGCCAGCAGTGAATTCAAACAGGAGCAGTTCTTC
TRBV19	TRBJ2-7	TRBD2	NA	CASSIGLAGHSYEQYF	TGTGCCAGTAGTATCGGACTAGCGGGACACTCCTACGAGCAGTACTTC
TRBV28	TRBJ1-2	TRBD1	NA	CASSRTGGNYGYTF	TGTGCCAGCAGTCGGACAGGGGGAAACTATGGCTACACCTTC
TRBV7-3	TRBJ2-3	TRBD2	NA	CASSLGLAGGDTQYF	TGTGCCAGCAGCTTAGGCCTAGCGGGAGGGGATACGCAGTATTTT
TRBV27	TRBJ2-3	TRBD2	NA	CASSLSKRGITDTQYF	TGTGCCAGCAGTTTATCGAAGCGGGGAATCACAGATACGCAGTATTTT
TRBV2	TRBJ2-7	TRBD1	NA	CASRRTGTYEQYF	TGTGCCAGCAGAAGGACAGGGACGTACGAGCAGTACTTC
TRBV27	TRBJ2-7	TRBD1	few	CASSFNRGTEQYF	TGTGCCAGCAGTTTTAACAGGGGTACCGAGCAGTACTTC
TRBV6-1	TRBJ2-1	NA	NA	CASSEPYRVGNEQFF	TGTGCCAGCAGTGAGCCCTACCGGGTCGGAAATGAGCAGTTCTTC
TRBV27	TRBJ2-1	NA	NA	CASSQDYYNEQFF	TGTGCCAGCAGCCAAGACTATTACAATGAGCAGTTCTTC
TRBV10-3	TRBJ2-6	TRBD1	NA	CAISEMGGQGLSGANVLTF	TGTGCCATCAGTGAGATGGGGGGACAGGGGCTCTCTGGGGCCAACGTCCTGACTTTC
TRBV5-1	TRBJ2-5	TRBD1	NA	CASSPAGGSETQYF	TGCGCCAGCAGCCCGGCAGGGGGCAGTGAGACCCAGTACTTC
TRBV6-6	TRBJ1-1	TRBD1	NA	CASTSTGGTEAFF	TGTGCCAGCACTTCGACAGGGGGGACTGAAGCTTTCTTT
TRBV28	TRBJ1-6	NA	NA	CASSFTRGSAYNSPLHF	TGTGCCAGCAGTTTTACGCGGGGGAGTGCCTATAATTCACCCCTCCACTTT
TRBV28	TRBJ2-5	NA	NA	CASGREAQYF	TGTGCCAGCGGCAGAGAGGCCCAGTACTTC
TRBV6-1	TRBJ1-2	TRBD1	NA	CASRTGGRVNYGYTF	TGTGCCAGCAGGACAGGGGGGCGGGTAAACTATGGCTACACCTTC
TRBV5-1	TRBJ1-2	NA	few	CASSAGEDGLYGYTF	TGCGCCAGCAGCGCGGGTGAGGACGGTCTCTATGGCTACACCTTC
TRBV14	TRBJ1-1	TRBD1	NA	CASSDYRGWGNTEAFF	TGTGCCAGCAGCGACTACAGGGGCTGGGGGAACACTGAAGCTTTCTTT
TRBV6-1	TRBJ2-5	NA	NA	CASRRGSGETQYF	TGTGCCAGCAGACGGGGTTCGGGAGAGACCCAGTACTTC
TRBV5-1	TRBJ1-6	NA	NA	CASSLERGSPLHF	TGCGCCAGCAGCTTGGAACGGGGTTCACCCCTCCACTTT
TRBV10-2	TRBJ1-1	NA	few	CASFLRPNTEAFF	TGCGCCAGCTTTCTTCGTCCGAACACTGAAGCTTTCTTT
TRBV5-6	TRBJ2-5	TRBD2	NA	CASRGLADKETQYF	TGTGCCAGCAGGGGACTAGCGGATAAAGAGACCCAGTACTTC
TRBV5-1	TRBJ2-3	TRBD1	once	CASSLRGTGTDTQYF	TGCGCCAGCAGCTTGAGGGGGACAGGCACAGATACGCAGTATTTT
TRBV6-5	TRBJ2-7	NA	few	CASSSGDWYYEQYF	TGTGCCAGCAGTTCCGGGGACTGGTACTACGAGCAGTACTTC
TRBV28	TRBJ2-1	NA	NA	CASSHLGLLSYNEQFF	TGTGCCAGCAGCCACCTAGGACTCCTCTCCTACAATGAGCAGTTCTTC
TRBV14	TRBJ1-4	TRBD1	NA	CASSLRTGGRYEKLFF	TGTGCCAGCAGCCTAAGGACAGGGGGCCGATATGAAAAACTGTTTTTT
TRBV9	TRBJ2-3	NA	NA	CASSATTSTGTQYF	TGTGCCAGCAGCGCCACCACTAGCACAGGTACGCAGTATTTT
TRBV30	TRBJ1-2	TRBD1	NA	CAGSTGGGGYTF	TGTGCCGGCTCGACAGGGGGAGGAGGCTACACCTTC
TRBV27	TRBJ1-1	TRBD1	NA	CASSLTGGGAEAFF	TGTGCCAGCAGCCTTACAGGGGGCGGGGCTGAAGCTTTCTTT
TRBV2	TRBJ2-7	TRBD2	NA	CASSPSGAYEQYF	TGTGCCAGCAGTCCAAGCGGGGCCTACGAGCAGTACTTC
TRBV6-1	TRBJ2-2	TRBD1	NA	CASSGPKRDRISNTGELFF	TGTGCCAGCAGTGGCCCCAAACGGGACAGAATTTCGAACACCGGGGAGCTGTTTTTT
TRBV5-1	TRBJ1-2	NA	once	CASSFRGANYGYTF	TGCGCCAGCAGCTTCCGGGGTGCTAACTATGGCTACACCTTC
TRBV19	TRBJ2-5	NA	NA	CASSNRQIQYF	TGTGCCAGTAGTAACCGACAAATCCAGTACTTC
TRBV6-5	TRBJ1-4	NA	NA	CASRTGWGNEKLFF	TGTGCCAGCAGAACAGGATGGGGTAATGAAAAACTGTTTTTT
TRBV5-5	TRBJ2-5	TRBD1	NA	CASSRRGQGVIETQYF	TGTGCCAGCAGCCGGCGGGGACAGGGGGTGATAGAGACCCAGTACTTC
TRBV18	TRBJ1-5	NA	NA	CASSPPGAIGGQPQHF	TGTGCCAGCTCACCACCAGGGGCCATAGGGGGACAGCCCCAGCATTTT
TRBV6-5	TRBJ2-5	NA	NA	CASGPWGGRQETQYF	TGTGCCAGCGGGCCCTGGGGCGGCAGGCAAGAGACCCAGTACTTC
TRBV29-1	TRBJ1-1	NA	NA	CSVAREGTEAFF	TGCAGCGTAGCCAGGGAAGGTACTGAAGCTTTCTTT
TRBV28	TRBJ1-4	NA	few	CASSPPGSEKLFF	TGTGCCAGCAGTCCCCCGGGGAGTGAAAAACTGTTTTTT
TRBV28	TRBJ2-3	NA	NA	CASKTGGMDTQYF	TGTGCCAGCAAAACAGGTGGGATGGATACGCAGTATTTT
TRBV30	TRBJ1-1	NA	NA	CAWSEGRGPTEAFF	TGTGCCTGGAGTGAGGGCCGCGGGCCCACTGAAGCTTTCTTT
TRBV7-9	TRBJ2-2	TRBD2	NA	CASSFGREGPTGELFF	TGTGCCAGCAGCTTTGGGCGGGAGGGCCCGACCGGGGAGCTGTTTTTT
TRBV30	TRBJ2-7	NA	NA	CAWSPTGTEQYF	TGTGCCTGGAGTCCTACAGGGACCGAGCAGTACTTC